The 23 T cell receptor beta chains listed next were all sequenced from one sample in a study of shared clonotypes between healthy human individuals (dated by TCRdb to about 2020). For the CD8 naive samples, CD45RO-negative cells were positively selected for CCR7, yielding a CD45RA+CCR7+ population from which TemRA cells were excluded. To prepare the library, the immunoSEQ multiplex PCR assay was applied. TCRdb's version of the immuneACCESS table is confined to in-frame rearrangements and falls short of the full clone set. An unresolved V gene accounts for under half of the shortfall where checked; the remainder is of unknown origin. In this sample the table shows 750,000 to 1,000,000 clones, over 90% of which occur a single time. Clones ranked in the top ten supply approximately 25% of the sample. Sequenced sample: naive CD8+ T cells sorted from blood. Reading the label with the study, this specimen's cell subset or site is: CD45RA+CCR7+. The receptors come from a man younger than 40 in good health.

The chain uses TRBV5-1 and TRBJ2-5; D not resolved. Germline V CDR1 and CDR2: SGHRS, YFSETQ. V was pared by 0 bases and J by 2 bases, with 5 bases between. The CDR3 runs to 13 residues. This CDR3 reads CASSLEGQETQYF. DNA of the CDR3: TGCGCCAGCAGCTTGGAGGGTCAAGAGACCCAGTACTTC.

The genes are TRBV7-6 and TRBJ1-1; D remains ambiguous. Trimming pared 4 bases from V and 4 bases from J, leaving 10 bases between. From germline, CDR1 is SGHVS and CDR2 FNYEAQ. The CDR3 contains 13 residues. In nucleotides, the CDR3 is TGTGCCAGCAGCTCCGGGTTGACCACTGAAGCTTTCTTT. This codes for CASSSGLTTEAFF.

Note on this clone: This sample also contains other DNA sequences that code for the same CDR3. The rearrangement uses TRBV28 and TRBJ2-1, with D uncertain. Deletions cut 2 bases from V and 4 bases from J, with 3 bases between. The CDR3 contains 12 residues. Germline CDR1 MDHEN, CDR2 SYDVKM. The CDR3 here is CASSLRYNEQFF. The CDR3 DNA reads as TGTGCCAGCAGTTTAAGGTACAATGAGCAGTTCTTC.

The chain carries TRBV28 and TRBJ2-7; 7 bases map to TRBD1. Losses at the gene ends were 8 bases for V and 7 bases for J; bases not matched to a gene: 29. CDR3 size: 19 residues. Germline V lookup: CDR1 MDHEN, CDR2 SYDVKM. The CDR3: CASSPSPGQTIQPGREQYF. DNA of the CDR3: TGTGCCAGCTCCCCCTCCCCGGGACAGACGATTCAACCTGGGAGAGAGCAGTACTTC.

Concerning this clone itself: The likely explanation is a read error, given a far larger clone one base away. The same CDR3 is also encoded by other DNA sequences in this sample. The V gene is TRBV9, the J gene TRBJ2-7; TRBD1 might be the D (5 bases). The V end was cut by 4 bases, the J end by 3 bases, with 11 bases between. Germline V lookup: CDR1 SGDLS, CDR2 YYNGEE. The length of the CDR3 is 13 residues. CDR3 DNA sequence: TGTGCCAGCAGCCCCGGACAAAACTACGAGCAGTACTTC. This gives the protein CASSPGQNYEQYF.

The chain is built from TRBV5-1 and TRBJ2-1, with D possibly TRBD1 on 5 matching bases. The ends were cut back, 4 bases at V and 6 bases at J, with 8 bases in the middle. CDR3 length equals 12 residues. CDR1 SGHRS and CDR2 YFSETQ come from the germline V gene. The CDR3 bases are TGCGCCAGCAGCCACGACAGCAATGAGCAGTTCTTC. Protein product: CASSHDSNEQFF.

Remarks on this clone: One junction end does not reproduce the germline sequence, and a read error may be involved. The rearrangement joins TRBV7-9 to TRBJ2-7, with D maybe TRBD2 (6 bases). The germline V gene has CDR1 SEHNR and CDR2 FQNEAQ (reference sequence). The CDR3 totals 13 residues. The CDR3 loop is CASVQGVTGTSFF. In DNA, the CDR3 is TGTGCCAGCGTTCAGGGAGTAACCGGGACTTCGTTCTTC.

The chain employs TRBV4-3 and TRBJ2-6, with 7 nucleotides matching TRBD2. The germline CDR1 and CDR2 sequences are LGHNA and YSLEER. CDR3 size: 19 residues. The ends lost 0 bases at V and 2 bases at J; junction bases unmatched: 10. The DNA for the CDR3 is TGCGCCAGCAGCCAAGAGGGAGGGGTCCAGGGTACTGGGGCCAACGTCCTGACTTTC. Its protein is CASSQEGGVQGTGANVLTF.

The chain couples TRBV19 to TRBJ1-2; 7 positions agree with TRBD1. CDR1 and CDR2 (germline): LNHDA, SQIVND (reference sequence). The CDR3 is made up of 14 amino acids. The trim removed 8 bases at V and 3 bases at J, leaving 9 bases unmatched. The CDR3 DNA sequence: TGTGCCAGTTCCCCCAGGGACAGCGACTATGGCTACACCTTC. Translated, it gives CASSPRDSDYGYTF.

The rearrangement uses TRBV19 and TRBJ2-7; D possibly corresponds to TRBD2 (7 bases). Trimming pared 2 bases from V and 2 bases from J, leaving 13 bases between. Germline CDR1 reads LNHDA; CDR2 reads SQIVND (reference sequence). The CDR3 sequence is 15 residues long. The chain's CDR3 is CASSIFGGQAYEQYF. Here the CDR3 DNA reads TGTGCCAGTAGTATATTCGGGGGGCAGGCCTACGAGCAGTACTTC.

The gene calls are TRBV5-1 and TRBJ2-3; 12 positions match TRBD2. The ends lost 4 bases at V and 2 bases at J; junction bases unmatched: 8. CDR3 size: 17 residues. The germline CDR1 and CDR2 sequences are SGHRS and YFSETQ. The CDR3: CASSIASSGRATDTQYF. CDR3 in DNA: TGCGCCAGCAGCATCGCCTCTAGCGGGAGGGCCACAGATACGCAGTATTTT.

This clone has more than one count but fewer than ten. Other nucleotide sequences in the sample specify the same CDR3. The chain employs TRBV7-9 and TRBJ1-5; a weak D match, TRBD1 (5 bases). The germline CDR1 and CDR2 sequences are SEHNR and FQNEAQ (reference sequence). This CDR3 is 13 amino acids long. Trimming removed 3 bases at V and 4 bases at J, with 7 bases between. For the CDR3, the DNA is TGTGCCAGCAGCTTGGGGCTTAATCAGCCCCAGCATTTT. It codes for CASSLGLNQPQHF.

The DNA for the CDR3 is TGTGCCAGCAGTCCTACGGGGACTAGCGGGAGCAATGAGCAGTTCTTC. It specifies CASSPTGTSGSNEQFF. This chain links TRBV7-3 with TRBJ2-1; 14 nucleotides line up with TRBD2. Germline CDR1 reads SGHTA; CDR2 reads FQGTGA. The CDR3 covers 16 residues. The V gene end was trimmed by 6 bases and the J gene end by 6 bases; junction bases not matched to a gene: 7.

With respect to this clone: A much larger clone is a single base away; this may be a read error. This rearrangement joins TRBV7-9 to TRBJ2-5; a weak D match, TRBD1 (5 bases). The CDR3 loop spans 15 amino acids. Trimming pared 5 bases from V and 6 bases from J, leaving 19 bases between. Germline V gene lookup returns CDR1 SEHNR and CDR2 FQNEAQ (reference sequence). CDR3 sequence (DNA): TGTGCCAGCAGCCCCCTTGAAGGGGTGGAGAAGACCCAGTACTTC. This sequence encodes CASSPLEGVEKTQYF.

This CDR3 reads CASSQAAAGLSYEQYF. The DNA for the CDR3 is TGCGCCAGCAGCCAAGCCGCGGCGGGACTCTCCTACGAGCAGTACTTC. The chain has TRBV4-1 and TRBJ2-7, with D possibly TRBD2 on 6 matching bases. CDR3 length equals 16 residues. V was pared by 1 base and J by 0 bases, with 13 bases between. Germline V gives CDR1 MGHRA, CDR2 YSYEKL.

V is TRBV7-9 and J is TRBJ1-1; D unclear. V lost 5 bases to trimming and J lost 1 base, with 8 bases between them. Germline V gene lookup returns CDR1 SEHNR and CDR2 FQNEAQ (reference sequence). The CDR3 covers 13 residues. CDR3 bases: TGTGCCAGCAGCCAGGAGGGGAACACTGAAGCTTTCTTT. Protein product: CASSQEGNTEAFF. Full variable domain (missing parts from reference TRBV7-9 and TRBJ1-1): DTGVSQNPRHKITKRGQNVTFRCDPISEHNRLYWYRQTLGQGPEFLTYFQNEAQLEKSRLLSDRFSAERPKGSFSTLEIQRTEQGDSAMYLCASSQEGNTEAFFGQGTRLTVV.

The chain has TRBV11-2 and TRBJ1-1, with D unresolved. Germline-derived CDR1 and CDR2 are SGHAT and FQNNGV. Trimming pared 9 bases from V and 1 base from J, leaving 18 bases between. This CDR3 is 15 amino acids long. CDR3 sequence reads: CASLDSAKENTEAFF. In DNA, the CDR3 is TGTGCCAGTCTAGACTCCGCCAAAGAGAACACTGAAGCTTTCTTT.

The chain couples TRBV5-1 to TRBJ2-7; 9 bases agree with TRBD1. The CDR3 is made up of 16 amino acids. The germline gives CDR1 SGHRS, CDR2 YFSETQ. V dropped 3 bases and J dropped 4; count of bases not matched to a gene: 11. The CDR3 DNA reads as TGCGCCAGCAGCTCCGCCGTGGGACAGGGCGGGTACGAGCAGTACTTC. The encoded protein is CASSSAVGQGGYEQYF.

The chain is built from TRBV7-9 and TRBJ2-1; D unclear. Trimming removed 4 bases from V and 6 bases from J, with 13 bases in between. The germline gives CDR1 SEHNR, CDR2 FQNEAQ (reference sequence). CDR3 length: 14 residues. Here the CDR3 reads CASSSPRGRNEQFF. Written as DNA, the CDR3 is TGTGCCAGCAGCTCCCCCCGTGGCCGCAATGAGCAGTTCTTC.

The V gene is TRBV10-2, the J gene TRBJ1-1; 8 bases are a match to TRBD1. CDR1 WSHSY and CDR2 SAAADI come from the germline V gene. With V trimmed by 2 bases and J by 3 bases, 14 bases remained unmatched. The CDR3 spans 18 residues. CDR3 nucleotides: TGCGCCAGCAGTGAGGTTGACAGGGGCGCATCCGGCCACACTGAAGCTTTCTTT. It specifies CASSEVDRGASGHTEAFF.

The CDR3 protein is CASSPLSGSSHEQYF. As DNA, the CDR3 is TGTGCCAGCAGCCCTCTGAGCGGGAGTTCCCACGAGCAGTACTTC. This chain joins TRBV9 and TRBJ2-7, with TRBD2 matching over 8 bases. The CDR3 is 15 amino acids. Germline trimming cut 4 bases from V and 5 bases from J; bases unmatched to any gene: 11. CDR1 and CDR2 from the germline V gene are SGDLS and YYNGEE.

The chain carries TRBV10-3 and TRBJ2-4; TRBD2 matches at 10 bases. CDR3 size: 16 residues. Germline CDR1 and CDR2: ENHRY and SYGVKD. After removal of 2 bases from V and 4 bases from J, the junction contained 5 bases not matched to a gene. The DNA of the CDR3 is TGTGCCATCAGTGAGGGACTAGCGGAGCCTAAAAACATTCAGTACTTC. It is translated as CAISEGLAEPKNIQYF.

The V gene is TRBV15, the J gene TRBJ2-1; D is ambiguous. The CDR3 has 14 amino acids. Trimming pared 5 bases from V and 5 bases from J, leaving 13 bases between. Germline-derived CDR1 and CDR2 are LNHNV and YYDKDF (reference sequence). As DNA, the CDR3 is TGTGCCACCAGCCTCCGGACGAGCGACAATGAGCAGTTCTTC. Encoded protein: CATSLRTSDNEQFF.